This T cell receptor beta chain was retrieved from a study of blood T cell repertoires in COVID-19. Looking at the study overall: PBMCs, B-cell-depleted T cells, or T cells provided the cDNA or gDNA that made up the material.

The ends were cut back, 7 bases at V and 9 bases at J, with 10 bases in the middle. The CDR3 runs 12 residues. CDR1 MDHEN and CDR2 SYDVKM come from the germline V gene. This clone has only a few counts. Original analysis: From reference gene primer amplification, estimates of nucleated cell counts were derived. Produced via immunoSEQ multiplex PCR; TCRdb's table is partial and in-frame only. The DNA gave D and trimming, while V, J and clone size come from that table. The table has 240,000 or so clones, 82% seen once. Sequences were obtained from peripheral blood. The source is a woman aged 18-29 years with acute or convalescent COVID-19. The chain links TRBV28 to TRBJ1-6; D uncertain. The CDR3: CASTEPGSPLHF. The CDR3 nucleotides read TGTGCCAGCACAGAACCAGGTTCACCCCTCCACTTT. Drawing the rest from reference TRBV28 and TRBJ1-6, the complete variable domain is DVKVTQSSRYLVKRTGEKVFLECVQDMDHENMFWYRQDPGLGLRLIYFSYDVKMKEKGDIPEGYSVSREKKERFSLILESASTNQTSMYLCASTEPGSPLHFGNGTRLTVT.